This T cell receptor (beta chain) emerged from a study of tumor and adjacent non-tumor tissue in lung cancer. Background on the study: Patients were aged about 30 to 76, 9 to 10 men and roughly 5 women, stage I to III. On average, productive TCRbeta reads reached a few million per sample. General study results and limits: Tumor tissue had significantly higher TCR diversity than normal lung. In normal lung, the top 100 clones were significantly more dominant than in tumor.

Germline V gives CDR1 SGHNT, CDR2 YYREEE (reference sequence). With 4 bases clipped from V and 5 bases from J, the junction kept 11 bases outside the gene matches. The CDR3 runs to 16 residues. Three rounds of nested PCR, following a modified ARM-PCR protocol, produced the TCRbeta library. TCRdb itself ran the multiplex PCR reads through MiXCR, one entry per CDR3 protein. The sample carries roughly 120,000 distinct CDR3 sequences, 62% recorded once. Details on this clonotype: Its antigen is currently unknown. One base away lies a much larger clone, so this may be a sequencing read error.

RNA was extracted from bulk tissue without any cell sorting. More than 3 cm separated this lung sample from the edge of the tumor. This clonotype was sampled from a man in his 60s with non-small cell lung cancer. V is TRBV5-4 and J is TRBJ1-1, with TRBD1 matching over 10 bases. Specimen: distant non-tumor lung tissue. CDR3 DNA sequence: TGTGCCAGCAGCGGGGGGCCGACAGGGGGCATTACTGAAGCTTTCTTT. Translating it yields CASSGGPTGGITEAFF.